Shown below are 32 T cell receptor beta chains from a single sample sequenced in a study of cytomegalovirus exposure and HLA in healthy donors. Use of 60 Vbeta and 13 Jbeta primers characterized the PCR. The repertoire was sequenced with immunoSEQ multiplex PCR; TCRdb's copy has only in-frame clones and lacks some. This repertoire shows 150,000 to 200,000 clones, roughly 82% found once; its top ten account for 1.5% to 2%. The sequenced material came from PBMCs. Source of these receptors: a woman aged 25-40 years in good health and CMV-seronegative.

This clone has a handful of counts. The chain links TRBV28 to TRBJ1-2; D uncertain. Trimming cost V 4 bases and J 5 bases, with 14 bases left between them. This CDR3 contains 14 residues. Germline CDR1 and CDR2: MDHEN and SYDVKM. The CDR3 sequence is CASSSPILQYGYTF. The CDR3 nucleotides are TGTGCCAGCAGTTCTCCAATTCTACAGTATGGCTACACCTTC.

The rearrangement joins TRBV28 to TRBJ1-3; D is uncertain. The germline gives CDR1 MDHEN, CDR2 SYDVKM. This CDR3 is 15 amino acids long. Trimming shortened V by 6 bases and J by 1 base, and 13 bases separated the two germline ends. The CDR3 nucleotides read TGTGCCAGCAGGAGATACGCGGGTTCTGGAAACACCATATATTTT. Its protein is CASRRYAGSGNTIYF. Supplemented by reference TRBV28 and TRBJ1-3, the full variable domain reads DVKVTQSSRYLVKRTGEKVFLECVQDMDHENMFWYRQDPGLGLRLIYFSYDVKMKEKGDIPEGYSVSREKKERFSLILESASTNQTSMYLCASRRYAGSGNTIYFGEGSWLTVV.

The chain carries TRBV9 and TRBJ2-3; D is possibly TRBD1 (6 bases). This CDR3 region has 14 residues. Between the trimmed V and J ends, which lost 0 bases and 4 bases, there was a span of 9 bases. Per germline, CDR1 SGDLS and CDR2 YYNGEE. Written as DNA, the CDR3 is TGTGCCAGCAGCGTAGAAGGGGGTGCAGATACGCAGTATTTT. Its translation is CASSVEGGADTQYF.

The CDR3 bases are TGTGCCATCACAAGGCAGGGGGCTGACTATGGCTACACCTTC. This sequence encodes CAITRQGADYGYTF. The gene calls are TRBV10-3 and TRBJ1-2; 8 bases fit TRBD1. CDR1 ENHRY and CDR2 SYGVKD come from the germline V gene. J lost 3 bases, V lost 7 bases, and 7 bases had no gene match. The CDR3 length is 14 residues.

The V and J genes are TRBV11-3 and TRBJ2-2; possibly TRBD1 for D (6 bases). Germline-derived CDR1 and CDR2 are SGHNT and YENEEA. The V gene lost 4 bases and the J gene lost 4 bases, with 13 bases spanning the gap. This CDR3 is 15 amino acids long. CDR3 bases: TGTGCCAGCAGCTACACAGGGTTGAGCACCGGGGAGCTGTTTTTT. It specifies CASSYTGLSTGELFF.

The CDR3 DNA reads as TGTGCCAGCAGCTCAGGGCCTAGCGGGTCTAGCACAGATACGCAGTATTTT. Amino acids: CASSSGPSGSSTDTQYF. J is TRBJ2-3 and V is TRBV28, with 8 bases aligning to TRBD2. The junction had 11 bases not matched to a gene; V was cut back by 6 bases and J by 0 bases. Germline-derived CDR1 and CDR2 are MDHEN and SYDVKM. The CDR3 extends over 17 amino acids. Full variable domain (remainder filled in from reference TRBV28 and TRBJ2-3): DVKVTQSSRYLVKRTGEKVFLECVQDMDHENMFWYRQDPGLGLRLIYFSYDVKMKEKGDIPEGYSVSREKKERFSLILESASTNQTSMYLCASSSGPSGSSTDTQYFGPGTRLTVL.

This clone is a singleton in its sample. This chain joins TRBV15 and TRBJ1-5, with D perhaps TRBD1 (6 bases). V lost 8 bases, J lost 5 bases, and 16 bases lay in between. The CDR3 is made up of 14 amino acids. The germline CDR1 and CDR2 sequences are LNHNV and YYDKDF (reference sequence). The CDR3 sequence is CATQPTGSYQPQHF. In DNA form, the CDR3 reads TGTGCCACCCAGCCTACAGGGTCTTATCAGCCCCAGCATTTT.

The V call is TRBV28, the J call TRBJ2-7, with D possibly being TRBD1 (5 bases). V lost 10 bases and J lost 0, with 16 bases in between. The CDR3 is made up of 14 amino acids. From germline, CDR1 is MDHEN and CDR2 SYDVKM. The CDR3 sequence is CANPGAESSYEQYF. The CDR3 DNA reads as TGTGCCAACCCTGGGGCCGAAAGCTCCTACGAGCAGTACTTC.

The rearrangement uses TRBV6-1 and TRBJ2-7, with D possibly matching TRBD2 (6 bases). Trimming shortened V by 0 bases and J by 8 bases, and 17 bases separated the two germline ends. CDR3 length: 15 residues. The germline V gene has CDR1 MNHNS and CDR2 SASEGT. The CDR3 DNA follows: TGTGCCAGCAGTGAAGCGGGACTCACCCCGGTGCAGCAGTACTTC. Translated: CASSEAGLTPVQQYF.

The chain combines TRBV11-3 with TRBJ1-1; D uncertain. CDR3 size: 13 residues. Germline-derived CDR1 and CDR2 are SGHNT and YENEEA. Trimming removed 5 bases from V and 0 bases from J, with 7 bases in between. The CDR3 nucleotides are TGTGCCAGCAGCCTGTACATGAACACTGAAGCTTTCTTT. Translating gives CASSLYMNTEAFF.

This chain uses TRBV6-6 with TRBJ2-5; 12 bases are a match to TRBD2. This CDR3 is built from 11 residues. V lost 10 bases to trimming and J lost 9 bases; unmatched junction nucleotides: 3. Germline CDR1 is MNHNY and CDR2 is SVGAGI (reference sequence). The CDR3 region has the DNA TGTGCCACCGCTAGCGGGGGGGCCCAGTACTTC. This gives the protein CATASGGAQYF.

The genes are TRBV4-2 and TRBJ1-1; the D gene is possibly TRBD1 (5 bases). The CDR3 consists of 15 residues. Germline V lookup: CDR1 LGHNA, CDR2 YNFKEQ. V shed 1 base and J shed 3 bases, with 12 bases lying between them. The CDR3 sequence: CASSQVPGGDTEAFF. The CDR3 DNA sequence: TGTGCCAGCAGCCAAGTTCCCGGAGGGGACACTGAAGCTTTCTTT.

V usage is TRBV7-8 and J usage is TRBJ1-2; 11 bases match TRBD1. Germline assignment: CDR1 SGHVS and CDR2 FQNEAQ. The CDR3 contains 14 residues. V lost 4 bases, J lost 4 bases, and 2 bases stayed unmatched. CDR3 in DNA: TGTGCCAGCAGCTCCGGGACAGGGGGCTATGGCTACACCTTC. As protein: CASSSGTGGYGYTF. Supplemented by reference TRBV7-8 and TRBJ1-2, the full variable domain reads GAGVSQSPRYKVAKRGQDVALRCDPISGHVSLFWYQQALGQGPEFLTYFQNEAQLDKSGLPSDRFFAERPEGSVSTLKIQRTQQEDSAVYLCASSSGTGGYGYTFGSGTRLTVV.

This rearrangement joins TRBV9 to TRBJ2-7, with a weak D call TRBD2 (5 bases). Germline CDR1 is SGDLS and CDR2 is YYNGEE. V dropped 4 bases and J dropped 0 bases, with 11 bases sitting between them. This CDR3 is built from 14 residues. In DNA, the CDR3 is TGTGCCAGCAGCTCCGTTGGGAGCTCCTACGAGCAGTACTTC. It encodes CASSSVGSSYEQYF.

The V gene is TRBV5-8, the J gene TRBJ1-5; 9 nucleotides line up with TRBD1. The CDR3 is 13 residues long. Germline assignment: CDR1 SGHTS and CDR2 YDEGEE. Unmatched junction bases numbered 8, after V lost 9 bases and J lost 7 bases. The CDR3 DNA reads TGTGCCACCCGCCGGACAGGGGCCCAGCCCCAGCATTTT. This gives the protein CATRRTGAQPQHF.

The rearrangement links TRBV19 to TRBJ1-1, with a tentative D call TRBD1 (5 bases). The germline CDR1 and CDR2 sequences are LNHDA and SQIVND (reference sequence). The CDR3 runs to 14 residues. Trimming left V 8 bases short and J 5 bases short, with 18 bases between. DNA for the CDR3: TGTGCCAGTTACCCCCTAGGGGCGGTGACTGAAGCTTTCTTT. This translates into CASYPLGAVTEAFF.

This chain links TRBV19 with TRBJ2-7; D gene ambiguous. This CDR3 region has 15 residues. The germline CDR1 and CDR2 sequences are LNHDA and SQIVND (reference sequence). Trimming removed 3 bases from V and 2 bases from J, with 14 bases in between. The CDR3 DNA reads as TGTGCCAGTAGTATGTGGGCAGGTCTAACCTACGAGCAGTACTTC. It codes for CASSMWAGLTYEQYF.

This clone was observed a single time. The chain carries TRBV5-8 and TRBJ2-1; 8 bases align to TRBD2. Trimming cost V 6 bases and J 10 bases; bases outside gene matches: 15. This CDR3 contains 15 residues. Germline loops: CDR1 SGHTS, CDR2 YDEGEE. This CDR3 is CASNLAGRSAGEQFF. For the CDR3, the DNA is TGTGCCAGCAATTTAGCGGGACGTTCAGCTGGAGAGCAGTTCTTC.

This chain joins TRBV4-1 and TRBJ2-7; a possible D gene is TRBD1 (5 bases). Trimming removed 3 bases at V and 6 bases at J, with 15 bases between. In germline, CDR1 is MGHRA, CDR2 YSYEKL. The CDR3 totals 14 residues. The CDR3 DNA follows: TGCGCCAGCAGCCAGGGTCCACAGGTTTCCGAGCAGTACTTC. Residues: CASSQGPQVSEQYF.

The chain combines TRBV5-6 with TRBJ1-2, with D maybe TRBD1 (5 bases). The CDR3 extends over 14 amino acids. Trimming took off 2 bases at V and 2 bases at J, with 10 bases between the two ends. Germline assignment: CDR1 SGHDT and CDR2 YYEEEE. The CDR3 protein is CASSLARQNYGYTF. The DNA for the CDR3 is TGTGCCAGCAGCTTAGCGCGACAGAACTATGGCTACACCTTC.

CDR3 DNA: TGTGCCAGCTCCCCGCCCCAAGCGGGAGGGATGCGGTACGAGCAGTACTTC. It translates to CASSPPQAGGMRYEQYF. V gene TRBV18 combines with J gene TRBJ2-7; TRBD2 aligns across 10 bases. The CDR3 runs to 17 residues. The germline CDR1 and CDR2 sequences are KGHSH and LQKENI. The V segment lost 6 bases and the J segment 4 bases; nucleotides outside the gene matches: 15.

The CDR3 DNA reads as TGTGCCAGCAGCCCGTGGGAGGGATCTCAAGAGGGCTACACCTTC. It codes for CASSPWEGSQEGYTF. The chain is built from TRBV7-3 and TRBJ1-2; unclear D gene. CDR1 SGHTA and CDR2 FQGTGA come from the germline V gene. V was shortened by 5 bases and J by 8 bases, with 21 bases between the two germline ends. The CDR3 runs to 15 residues.

This chain links TRBV4-1 with TRBJ1-5, with TRBD1 as a possible D gene (5 bases). V lost 8 bases to trimming and J lost 1 base, with 12 bases between them. This CDR3 spans 14 amino acids. Germline CDR1 MGHRA, CDR2 YSYEKL. CDR3 bases: TGCGCCAGCCGCAAGGGGTTCAGCAATCAGCCCCAGCATTTT. Translating it yields CASRKGFSNQPQHF.

The chain employs TRBV25-1 and TRBJ2-1; the match to TRBD2 covers 11 bases. The CDR3 length is 16 residues. The germline V gene encodes CDR1 MGHDK and CDR2 SYGVNS. The ends lost 4 bases at V and 4 bases at J; junction bases unmatched: 6. The CDR3 region is CASSAQTSGVYNEQFF. CDR3 nucleotide sequence: TGTGCCAGCAGTGCCCAGACTAGCGGGGTTTACAATGAGCAGTTCTTC.

V is TRBV29-1 and J is TRBJ2-1; 10 bases agree with TRBD2. Germline lookup yields CDR1 SQVTM and CDR2 ANQGSEA. The CDR3 has 16 amino acids. J lost 4 bases, V lost 3 bases, and 9 bases had no gene match. CDR3 nucleotides: TGCAGCGTTGACGCGAGAGCGGGAGGGCTTTACAATGAGCAGTTCTTC. Protein sequence: CSVDARAGGLYNEQFF.

Comment on this clone: The junction does not match germline at one end; this may be a read error. The chain is built from TRBV6-5 and TRBJ1-1; 10 nucleotides match TRBD1. Germline lookup yields CDR1 MNHEY and CDR2 SVGAGI. The length of the CDR3 is 13 residues. The chain's CDR3 is CASSGQGNTGAFF. CDR3 DNA: TGTGCCAGCTCGGGACAGGGGAACACTGGAGCTTTCTTT.

This clone was seen many times. The rearrangement uses TRBV29-1 and TRBJ1-5; the D is unclear. This CDR3 region has 12 residues. CDR1 is SQVTM, CDR2 ANQGSEA, per germline. The V and J ends lost 4 bases and 7 bases respectively, with 11 bases between them. This CDR3 reads CSVVEGVQPQHF. CDR3 DNA sequence: TGCAGCGTTGTTGAGGGTGTGCAGCCCCAGCATTTT.

The chain links TRBV28 to TRBJ2-3; weak D call: TRBD2 (6 bases). CDR3 length: 14 amino acids. V lost 7 bases and J lost 8, with 19 bases in between. Germline CDR1 reads MDHEN; CDR2 reads SYDVKM. The CDR3 spells CASKRPGLRVTQYF. In DNA form, the CDR3 reads TGTGCCAGCAAAAGACCGGGACTCCGGGTTACGCAGTATTTT.

The chain combines TRBV19 with TRBJ1-4, with 8 bases matching TRBD1. The CDR3 sequence is 13 residues long. The ends lost 9 bases at V and 8 bases at J; junction bases unmatched: 8. Germline V CDR1 and CDR2: LNHDA, SQIVND (reference sequence). CDR3 in DNA: TGTGCCAGCCTGGACAGGGCTAGCGAAAAACTGTTTTTT. Residues: CASLDRASEKLFF.

The chain carries TRBV4-2 and TRBJ2-7; D gene unclear. V gave up 3 bases and J gave up 5 bases, with 20 bases separating them. There are 16 residues in the CDR3. Germline lookup yields CDR1 LGHNA and CDR2 YNFKEQ. CDR3 bases: TGTGCCAGCAGCCAGGCGGTCGGTAGTATCGTCCACGAGCAGTACTTC. This sequence encodes CASSQAVGSIVHEQYF.

The chain couples TRBV7-3 to TRBJ2-5; D perhaps matches TRBD2 (5 bases). Germline CDR1 is SGHTA and CDR2 is FQGTGA. The V gene lost 1 base and the J gene lost 5 bases, with 11 bases spanning the gap. This CDR3 contains 14 residues. The CDR3 is CASSLIAGEETQYF. CDR3 coding DNA: TGTGCCAGCAGCTTAATAGCCGGGGAGGAGACCCAGTACTTC.

The rearrangement uses TRBV28 and TRBJ1-5, with a tentative D call TRBD1 (5 bases). Per germline, CDR1 MDHEN and CDR2 SYDVKM. Trimming left V 9 bases short and J 6 bases short, with 12 bases between. CDR3 size: 12 residues. Written as DNA, the CDR3 is TGTGCCAGTGGGGTGGGGGGTCAGCCCCAGCATTTT. Its translation is CASGVGGQPQHF.